This TCR beta chain was found in a study of blood T cell repertoires in COVID-19. With 4 bases clipped from V and 5 bases from J, the junction kept 9 bases outside the gene matches. The length of the CDR3 is 15 residues. Germline CDR1 reads LGHNA; CDR2 reads YNFKEQ. The assay was immunoSEQ multiplex PCR, and TCRdb's table has in-frame clones only and misses some. The table lists 93,000 or so clones, roughly 80% of them singletons. J is TRBJ2-7 and V is TRBV4-2; 9 bases are a match to TRBD1. The receptor was isolated from a human donor in a cohort sampled during active COVID-19. Material for sequencing was peripheral blood. The chain's CDR3 is CASSPTGGSFDEQYF. The CDR3 DNA is TGTGCCAGCAGCCCGACAGGGGGGTCTTTTGACGAGCAGTACTTC.